A selection of T cell receptor beta chains follows, all from one sample in a study of cytomegalovirus exposure and HLA in healthy donors. The assay was immunoSEQ multiplex PCR, and TCRdb's table has in-frame clones only and misses some. The table has under 250,000 clones, about nine tenths seen once. Sequencing was performed on PBMCs. The receptors originated from a young woman in good health and CMV-seropositive. Each CDR3 is given with its conserved first and last residue. D genes are given only for firm matches. Expanded clones are given a class, and other clones once, few, many or no size at all.

v_gene,d_gene,j_gene,abundance,CDR3nt,CDR3aa
TRBV7-9,.,TRBJ2-1,.,TGTGCCAGCAGCTTAACAAGCGGGCCTTACAATGAGCAGTTCTTC,CASSLTSGPYNEQFF
TRBV4-2,TRBD1,TRBJ2-7,.,TGTGCCAGCAGCCCAGGACAGGGCCTCTACGAGCAGTACTTC,CASSPGQGLYEQYF
TRBV10-3,TRBD1,TRBJ2-7,.,TGTGCCATCAGTGGGCAGGGGGCCTTAGGCGAGCAGTACTTC,CAISGQGALGEQYF
TRBV28,TRBD2,TRBJ2-1,few,TGTGCCACCAAGGGACTAAACCCTTCCTACAATGAGCAGTTCTTC,CATKGLNPSYNEQFF
TRBV28,TRBD2,TRBJ2-7,.,TGTGCCAGCAGGAGAATTCTAGCGGCGGCCTACGAGCAGTACTTC,CASRRILAAAYEQYF
TRBV10-2,.,TRBJ2-5,.,TGCGCCAGCACCCCGGGTAGGCAAGAGACCCAGTACTTC,CASTPGRQETQYF
TRBV14,TRBD1,TRBJ2-3,.,TGTGCCAGCAGCGCTATTAGATTTGACAGGGATGCAGATACGCAGTATTTT,CASSAIRFDRDADTQYF
TRBV4-1,TRBD1,TRBJ2-7,.,TGCGCCAGCAGCCTCCAGGGGGCATACGAGCAGTACTTC,CASSLQGAYEQYF
TRBV7-3,.,TRBJ2-1,.,TGTGCCAGCAGCTCGTCGGAGCCCCATACCTACAATGAGCAGTTCTTC,CASSSSEPHTYNEQFF
TRBV15,.,TRBJ2-7,.,TGTGCCACCAGCAGAGAACTAGGGTTTTCCTACGAGCAGTACTTC,CATSRELGFSYEQYF
TRBV15,.,TRBJ2-4,.,TGTGCCACCAGCACCCTTACAGGGTTGAAAAACATTCAGTACTTC,CATSTLTGLKNIQYF
TRBV4-1,TRBD1,TRBJ2-7,.,TGCGCCAGCAGCCAAGCGGGAGACAGGGGCTCCTACGAGCAGTACTTC,CASSQAGDRGSYEQYF
TRBV15,.,TRBJ1-4,.,TGTGCCACCAGCAGAGATCGACAGACTAATGAAAAACTGTTTTTT,CATSRDRQTNEKLFF
TRBV19,.,TRBJ1-2,.,TGTGCCAGTAGTTGGCGGGCCCCCGCAGAGGGCTACACCTTC,CASSWRAPAEGYTF
TRBV14,TRBD1,TRBJ2-7,.,TGTGCCAGCAGCCAGGGGACAGGCTACGAGCAGTACTTC,CASSQGTGYEQYF
TRBV2,TRBD1,TRBJ2-5,.,TGTGCCAGCAGTGACACAGGCAGGGGGCTGGGGGGATACTTC,CASSDTGRGLGGYF
TRBV11-2,.,TRBJ2-7,few,TGTGCCAGCAGCTTAGCTAGCCGGAGCACCTACGAGCAGTACTTC,CASSLASRSTYEQYF
TRBV27,.,TRBJ2-7,once,TGTGCCAGCAGCTTAGCGGAAAACTACGAGCAGTACTTC,CASSLAENYEQYF
TRBV19,.,TRBJ1-2,once,TGTGCCAGTAGCCCCACAGGTTCGTACTATGGCTACACCTTC,CASSPTGSYYGYTF
TRBV27,.,TRBJ2-5,.,TGTGCCAGCAGTTTAGGGGCGGAACAAGAGACCCAGTACTTC,CASSLGAEQETQYF
TRBV15,TRBD2,TRBJ2-1,.,TGTGCCACCAGCAGACACAGTGCCGGGACTAGCGGGAGGGCGGATAATGAGCAGTTCTTC,CATSRHSAGTSGRADNEQFF
TRBV27,.,TRBJ1-1,.,TGTGCCAGCAGTTTACGCCTAGGGACTAGCACTGAAGCTTTCTTT,CASSLRLGTSTEAFF
TRBV5-1,.,TRBJ2-2,.,TGCGCCAGCAGCTGGTTTTTCGGGACAAAGAACACCGGGGAGCTGTTTTTT,CASSWFFGTKNTGELFF